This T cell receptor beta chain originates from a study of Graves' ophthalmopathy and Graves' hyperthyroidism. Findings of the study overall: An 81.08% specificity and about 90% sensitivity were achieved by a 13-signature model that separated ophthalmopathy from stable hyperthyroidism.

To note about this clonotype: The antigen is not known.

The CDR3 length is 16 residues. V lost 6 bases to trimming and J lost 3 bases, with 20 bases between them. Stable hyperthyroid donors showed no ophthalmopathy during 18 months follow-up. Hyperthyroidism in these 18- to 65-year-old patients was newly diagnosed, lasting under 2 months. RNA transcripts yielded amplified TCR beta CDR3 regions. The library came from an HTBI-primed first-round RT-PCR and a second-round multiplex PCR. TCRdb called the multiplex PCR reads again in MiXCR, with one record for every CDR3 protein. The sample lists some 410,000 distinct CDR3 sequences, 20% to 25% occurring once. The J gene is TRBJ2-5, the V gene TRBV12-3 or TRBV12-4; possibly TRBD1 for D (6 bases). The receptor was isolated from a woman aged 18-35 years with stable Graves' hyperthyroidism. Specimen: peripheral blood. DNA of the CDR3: TGTGCCAGCAGCTCTCCGGTAGGGACACCGAAAGAGACCCAGTACTTC. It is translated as CASSSPVGTPKETQYF.